The next 4 T cell receptor beta chains were all read from a single sample in a study of T cell responses to AZD1222 COVID-19 vaccine. TCRdb keeps only in-frame clones here, not all; method: immunoSEQ multiplex PCR. This sample yields some 80,000 clones, of which 86% are seen a single time; 8% to 10% belongs to the top ten. The specimen comprised peripheral blood, sampled on day 0 of AZD1222 vaccination. Every receptor here comes from an adult in good health.

The V gene is TRBV30, the J gene TRBJ1-2, with D possibly being TRBD1 (6 bases). This CDR3 region has 13 residues. CDR1 and CDR2 (germline): GTSNPN, SVGIG (reference sequence). V lost 0 bases to trimming and J lost 7 bases, with 12 bases between them. This chain's CDR3 is CAWSVGARGGYTF. In DNA, the CDR3 is TGTGCCTGGAGTGTTGGCGCCAGGGGTGGCTACACCTTC.

The rearrangement uses TRBV5-6 and TRBJ1-5; 12 bases match TRBD1. Per germline, CDR1 SGHDT and CDR2 YYEEEE. Trimming cost V 4 bases and J 9 bases; bases outside gene matches: 14. The CDR3 contains 17 residues. The chain's CDR3 is CASSPPGQGATSPPQHF. CDR3 coding DNA: TGTGCCAGCAGCCCCCCGGGACAGGGGGCGACCTCGCCGCCCCAGCATTTT.

V usage is TRBV19 and J usage is TRBJ2-5, with 7 bases that match TRBD2. Trimming removed 5 bases from V and 5 bases from J; junction bases left unmatched: 20. From germline, CDR1 is LNHDA and CDR2 SQIVND (reference sequence). This CDR3 is built from 18 residues. DNA for the CDR3: TGTGCCAGTAGTCCCCTTCCTTTTCTAGCGGCCCCCGGGGAGACCCAGTACTTC. This gives the protein CASSPLPFLAAPGETQYF.

The rearrangement uses TRBV6-5 and TRBJ2-7, with TRBD1 identical over 8 bases. Per the germline V gene, CDR1 is MNHEY and CDR2 is SVGAGI. V was pared by 8 bases and J by 4 bases, with 1 base of the junction left unmatched. The length of the CDR3 is 11 residues. Written as DNA, the CDR3 is TGTGCCAGCCAGGGGGCATACGAGCAGTACTTC. Translation: CASQGAYEQYF.